These 27 T cell receptor beta chains originate from one sample sequenced in a study of T cell repertoires in cytomegalovirus infection. These receptors have no known antigen. TCRdb re-called the reads with MiXCR, one entry per CDR3 protein. The sample contains around 340,000 distinct CDR3 sequences, about 29% of which appear only once. The sample was cultured PBMCs, taken from culture after CMV antigen stimulation. These receptors were taken from a human donor in good health (CMV status not recorded). Some clones in this sample may be carry-over from other donors' samples.

V gene TRBV4-1 combines with J gene TRBJ1-1, with 9 bases lining up with TRBD1. From germline, CDR1 is MGHRA and CDR2 YSYEKL. The CDR3 length is 14 residues. With 6 bases clipped from V and 3 bases from J, the junction kept 5 bases outside the gene matches. CDR3: CASRLTGGDTEAFF. In DNA, the CDR3 is TGCGCCAGCAGATTGACAGGGGGGGACACTGAAGCTTTCTTT.

The V and J genes are TRBV28 and TRBJ1-2, with 12 bases identical to TRBD1. In germline, CDR1 is MDHEN, CDR2 SYDVKM. The CDR3 runs to 14 residues. Trimming took 6 bases from V and 9 from J; bases not matched to a gene: 8. The CDR3 sequence: CASRSSGTGGRYTF. As DNA, the CDR3 is TGTGCCAGCAGGAGCTCCGGGACAGGGGGCCGCTACACCTTC.

There are many counts of this clonotype. The chain is built from TRBV7-2 and TRBJ2-5, with 7 bases identical to TRBD2. The germline CDR1 and CDR2 sequences are SGHTA and FQGNSA. The CDR3 is 15 residues long. Trimming at V came to 5 bases and at J to 1 base, leaving 7 bases not matched to a gene. The chain's CDR3 is CASSPRWTSQETQYF. In DNA, the CDR3 is TGTGCCAGCAGCCCCCGATGGACTAGCCAAGAGACCCAGTACTTC.

The chain is built from TRBV7-6 and TRBJ2-2; 8 positions match TRBD1. The V gene end was trimmed by 0 bases and the J gene end by 8 bases; junction bases not matched to a gene: 20. CDR1 and CDR2 from the germline V gene are SGHVS and FNYEAQ. The CDR3 has 20 residues. The CDR3 loop reads CASSLALPGQATRNSGELFF. The DNA of the CDR3 is TGTGCCAGCAGCTTAGCCTTGCCGGGACAGGCGACTAGGAATTCTGGGGAGCTGTTTTTT.

This clonotype was detected a few times. The chain couples TRBV28 to TRBJ1-2; D is possibly TRBD1 (6 bases). Between the trimmed V and J ends, which lost 5 bases and 4 bases, there was a span of 14 bases. The CDR3 extends over 14 amino acids. CDR1 and CDR2 from the germline V gene are MDHEN and SYDVKM. The CDR3 DNA follows: TGTGCCAGCAGTGCAACAGGGAAGGGCTATGGCTACACCTTC. Translation: CASSATGKGYGYTF.

This clonotype was observed many times. The chain uses TRBV19 and TRBJ2-6; the match to TRBD1 covers 7 bases. Germline V gene data show CDR1 as LNHDA and CDR2 as SQIVND (reference sequence). The V gene end was trimmed by 5 bases and the J gene end by 0 bases; junction bases not matched to a gene: 4. CDR3 length: 16 amino acids. The CDR3 bases are TGTGCCAGTAGTCTGGGACAGTTCTCTGGGGCCAACGTCCTGACTTTC. It yields the protein CASSLGQFSGANVLTF.

The chain carries TRBV5-1 and TRBJ1-2; TRBD1 matches at 8 bases. CDR3 length: 15 amino acids. Trimming cost V 0 bases and J 8 bases; bases outside gene matches: 9. Germline lookup yields CDR1 SGHRS and CDR2 YFSETQ. CDR3 sequence: CASSLDPTGAGGYTF. The CDR3 DNA is TGCGCCAGCAGCTTGGACCCGACAGGGGCGGGCGGCTACACCTTC.

The V and J genes are TRBV5-1 and TRBJ2-1; TRBD1 aligns across 10 bases. The V gene end was trimmed by 0 bases and the J gene end by 7 bases; junction bases not matched to a gene: 10. The CDR3 has 17 residues. Germline V gene lookup returns CDR1 SGHRS and CDR2 YFSETQ. The CDR3 region is CASSLVAPGTGENEQFF. Written as DNA, the CDR3 is TGCGCCAGCAGCTTGGTCGCGCCCGGGACAGGGGAAAATGAGCAGTTCTTC.

This clonotype has just a few counts. This chain joins TRBV12-3 or TRBV12-4 and TRBJ1-4; 7 bases agree with TRBD1. After removal of 8 bases from V and 3 bases from J, the junction contained 15 bases not matched to a gene. The CDR3 is 17 residues long. The CDR3: CASRGRGGERANEKLFF. CDR3 DNA: TGTGCCAGCCGGGGGAGAGGGGGCGAGAGAGCTAATGAAAAACTGTTTTTT.

The chain is built from TRBV19 and TRBJ1-3; TRBD1 aligns across 7 bases. Germline V CDR1 and CDR2: LNHDA, SQIVND (reference sequence). This CDR3 has 18 amino acids. V lost 3 bases, J lost 0 bases, and 11 bases stayed unmatched. CDR3 residues: CASSILRGTAHSGNTIYF. The CDR3 bases are TGTGCCAGTAGTATTCTCCGTGGGACAGCCCACTCTGGAAACACCATATATTTT.

This clonotype was seen more than once but under ten times. The CDR3 is CASSIRDRVYEQYF. DNA for the CDR3: TGTGCCAGTAGTATCCGGGACAGGGTGTACGAGCAGTACTTC. V gene TRBV19 combines with J gene TRBJ2-7, with 9 bases identical to TRBD1. The CDR3 totals 14 residues. Germline loops: CDR1 LNHDA, CDR2 SQIVND (reference sequence). V was pared by 3 bases and J by 4 bases, with 4 bases of the junction left unmatched. The complete variable domain, with remaining parts taken from reference TRBV19 and TRBJ2-7, reads DGGITQSPKYLFRKEGQNVTLSCEQNLNHDAMYWYRQDPGQGLRLIYYSQIVNDFQKGDIAEGYSVSREKKESFPLTVTSAQKNPTAFYLCASSIRDRVYEQYFGPGTRLTVT.

This sequence joins TRBV12-3 or TRBV12-4 and TRBJ1-2; D perhaps matches TRBD1 (5 bases). This CDR3 is built from 12 residues. V dropped 8 bases and J dropped 4 bases, with 11 bases sitting between them. The CDR3 sequence: CASGTEGYGYTF. The CDR3 region has the DNA TGTGCCAGCGGGACTGAGGGCTATGGCTACACCTTC.

The chain employs TRBV7-8 and TRBJ2-1, with 8 bases fitting TRBD2. Germline V CDR1 and CDR2: SGHVS, FQNEAQ. Losses at the gene ends were 10 bases for V and 2 bases for J; bases not matched to a gene: 1. The CDR3 loop spans 12 amino acids. The chain's CDR3 is CANGGAYNEQFF. The CDR3 DNA reads TGTGCCAACGGGGGGGCCTACAATGAGCAGTTCTTC.

The J gene is TRBJ2-1, the V gene TRBV10-3; D unclear. This CDR3 has 11 amino acids. The V and J ends lost 7 bases and 8 bases respectively, with 9 bases between them. CDR1 ENHRY and CDR2 SYGVKD come from the germline V gene. The CDR3 bases are TGTGCCATCAATACGGGTTATGAGCAGTTCTTC. It codes for CAINTGYEQFF.

J is TRBJ2-5 and V is TRBV5-4; possible D gene TRBD2, 5 bases. The CDR3 extends over 15 amino acids. CDR1 and CDR2 (germline): SGHNT, YYREEE (reference sequence). Trimming cost V 0 bases and J 5 bases, with 14 bases left between them. The CDR3 region has the DNA TGTGCCAGCAGCTTGGGGGCCGGGAACGGGGAGACCCAGTACTTC. The encoded protein is CASSLGAGNGETQYF.

The V gene is TRBV7-2, the J gene TRBJ1-4; D not resolved. Trimming stripped 4 bases from V and 4 bases from J, with 10 bases between. CDR1 is SGHTA and CDR2 is FQGNSA in the germline V gene. This CDR3 contains 14 residues. The CDR3 nucleotides read TGTGCCAGCAGCTCGGCAGGCATTAATGAAAAACTGTTTTTT. Translation: CASSSAGINEKLFF.

This chain links TRBV2 with TRBJ2-2; 9 bases are a match to TRBD2. CDR3 length equals 19 residues. Germline values: CDR1 SNHLY, CDR2 FYNNEI. V shed 1 base, J shed 1 base, and the junction held 10 bases outside the gene matches. The chain's CDR3 is CASSEGVRASGMNTGELFF. The CDR3 DNA sequence: TGTGCCAGCAGTGAAGGCGTTCGGGCTAGCGGGATGAACACCGGGGAGCTGTTTTTT.

The chain couples TRBV7-9 to TRBJ1-1, with TRBD1 matching 10 bases. The CDR3 covers 15 residues. The germline gives CDR1 SEHNR, CDR2 FQNEAQ (reference sequence). V shed 5 bases, J shed 5 bases, and the junction held 8 bases outside the gene matches. CDR3 nucleotide sequence: TGTGCCAGCAGCCACGGGACAGGGGAAAGGACTGAAGCTTTCTTT. The encoded protein is CASSHGTGERTEAFF.

Only a few counts were recorded for this clonotype. The V and J genes are TRBV7-3 and TRBJ2-2; 8 bases agree with TRBD2. Looked up from germline, CDR1 is SGHTA and CDR2 is FQGTGA. J was trimmed by 1 base and V by 3 bases; bases with no gene match: 4. The CDR3 extends over 16 amino acids. The CDR3 protein is CASSLPSGGNTGELFF. The CDR3 DNA sequence: TGTGCCAGCAGCTTGCCCAGCGGGGGGAACACCGGGGAGCTGTTTTTT.

Only one count was recorded for this clonotype. The chain is built from TRBV7-8 and TRBJ1-5; D gene ambiguous. From germline, CDR1 is SGHVS and CDR2 FQNEAQ. The CDR3 runs 16 residues. The germline V and J ends were trimmed by 5 bases and 2 bases, with 16 bases remaining between them. The CDR3 protein is CASSELPSERNQPQHF. The CDR3 nucleotides read TGTGCCAGCAGCGAGCTTCCGTCGGAGCGCAATCAGCCCCAGCATTTT.

The chain recombines TRBV12-3 or TRBV12-4 with TRBJ2-4, with 8 positions matching TRBD1. This CDR3 comprises 15 residues. The junction had 2 bases not matched to a gene; V was cut back by 2 bases and J by 2 bases. The DNA of the CDR3 is TGTGCCAGCAGTTTACACAGGGGGACCAAAAACATTCAGTACTTC. Encoded protein: CASSLHRGTKNIQYF.

Only a few counts were recorded for this clonotype. The gene calls are TRBV20-1 and TRBJ1-3; no clear D. Germline lookup yields CDR1 DFQATT and CDR2 SNEGSKA (reference sequence). This CDR3 spans 14 amino acids. V was pared by 0 bases and J by 2 bases, with 8 bases between. The DNA for the CDR3 is TGCAGTGCTAGAGATATACCGGCTGGAAACACCATATATTTT. It yields the protein CSARDIPAGNTIYF.

The rearrangement joins TRBV9 to TRBJ2-1; TRBD1 matches 8 bases. Unmatched junction bases numbered 3, after V lost 3 bases and J lost 1 base. Germline V gene data show CDR1 as SGDLS and CDR2 as YYNGEE. The CDR3 is 15 amino acids. CDR3: CASSAGQGSYNEQFF. The CDR3 bases are TGTGCCAGCAGCGCTGGACAGGGATCCTACAATGAGCAGTTCTTC.

CDR3 region: CSVARSGYTF. As DNA, the CDR3 is TGCAGCGTCGCCCGTTCTGGCTACACCTTC. The chain is built from TRBV29-1 and TRBJ1-2; D remains ambiguous. This CDR3 spans 10 amino acids. The germline V gene has CDR1 SQVTM and CDR2 ANQGSEA. V dropped 6 bases and J dropped 7 bases, with 9 bases sitting between them.

This clonotype has a handful of counts. The rearrangement uses TRBV28 and TRBJ1-5; 7 bases map to TRBD1. The V segment lost 2 bases and the J segment 5 bases; nucleotides outside the gene matches: 6. From germline, CDR1 is MDHEN and CDR2 SYDVKM. The CDR3 runs to 15 residues. The DNA for the CDR3 is TGTGCCAGCAGTTTACCGGGACAGAACTATCAGCCCCAGCATTTT. Translation: CASSLPGQNYQPQHF.

The V call is TRBV10-3, the J call TRBJ1-1; D is perhaps TRBD1 (6 bases). Germline V lookup: CDR1 ENHRY, CDR2 SYGVKD. Deletions cut 3 bases from V and 2 bases from J, with 13 bases between. The CDR3 has 15 amino acids. Written as DNA, the CDR3 is TGTGCCATCAGTGAATTGACAGGTAGAAACACTGAAGCTTTCTTT. This codes for CAISELTGRNTEAFF.

V usage is TRBV5-8 and J usage is TRBJ2-6; D not certain. V dropped 0 bases and J dropped 8 bases, with 9 bases sitting between them. Germline V gene sequence: CDR1 SGHTS, CDR2 YDEGEE. There are 14 residues in the CDR3. CDR3 in DNA: TGTGCCAGCAGCTTGGGGGGTCCCTCCAACGTCCTGACTTTC. Translation: CASSLGGPSNVLTF.